The following is a T cell receptor (beta chain) sequence with its context. Its antigen specificity is not known. Base-call qualities are not available, and no considerably larger clone is one nucleotide away. CDR1 and CDR2 (SGHRS, YFSETQ) derive from the germline V gene. Including the terminal cysteine and phenylalanine, the CDR3 comprises 16 residues. Just the 48-base CDR3 DNA is kept, in frame starting at base 1. V ends up 2 bases short and J 2 bases short, with an unmatched junction base count of 3. These data come from a study of blood T cell repertoires in COVID-19 (dated by TCRdb to the early 2020s). General notes on the study: Samples covering the acute and convalescent phases of COVID-19 were provided by collaborators in the United States, Italy and Spain. The material from the prospective study consisted of cDNA or gDNA derived from T cells, B-cell-depleted T cells, or PBMCs. Deeply sampled blood TCRbeta repertoires from subjects exposed to, actively infected with, or recovered from COVID-19 were included in the dataset. The repertoires were released in a freely available public database meant as a resource for research on the immune response to SARS-CoV-2. The samples were drawn from the first 160 participants of the ongoing ImmuneRACE study and from 1,254 subjects provided by 6 global collaborators. Nearly every sample came with metadata listing a de-identified subject ID, COVID-19 status, age in years and sex. Where HLA class I and class II types were available, the types were taken from metadata supplied by the sample provider, not from assay-based typing. Findings and caveats that apply to the study as a whole: How much clinical and demographic metadata was included differed by source and by participant, and the metadata was provided uncurated.

TCRbeta CDR3 regions were amplified from genomic DNA using the immunoSEQ Assay, a bias-controlled multiplex PCR. From the authors' description of their analysis: The number of nucleated cells in each sample was estimated from the amplification of reference gene primers within the assay. To quantify the absolute abundance of each unique TCRbeta CDR3 rearrangement, sequence reads were collapsed and filtered. Productive Simpson clonality was computed per sample as the square root of Simpson's diversity index over productive rearrangements. TCRdb took this table from immuneACCESS and kept in-frame rearrangements with V and J called. Such tables lack part of the clones; where checked against another copy, unresolved V genes explain under half of the gap, and the rest is unexplained. V, J and clone size are taken as reported in that table, and D and trimming were inferred from the DNA itself. Within this sample are around 200,000 clones, with roughly 83% of them counted one time only. The top ten constitute 5% to 7% of the sample.

In the prospective study, participants were roughly 18 to 100 years old, resided in under 30 geographic areas of the United States, and were enrolled through a virtual design. In the prospective study, participants were assigned to cohorts based on the clinical history participants reported in a screening survey and a study questionnaire. Each participant in the prospective study had whole blood, serum and a nasopharyngeal or oropharyngeal swab collected by mobile phlebotomists. Additional blood draws and questionnaires over an approximately 2-month period could optionally be provided by prospective study participants. Blood samples from the prospective study were shipped frozen or at room temperature prior to DNA extraction.

This clonotype was sampled from a man aged 40-49 years with acute COVID-19. The chain joins TRBV5-1 to TRBJ2-3; 12 junctional bases match TRBD2. Input material: PBMCs or T cells enriched from blood (not recorded which). The CDR3 reads as follows: CASSLGLAGFTDTQYF. The DNA sequence follows: TGCGCCAGCAGCTTAGGACTAGCGGGGTTCACAGATACGCAGTATTTT.